This T cell receptor (beta chain) was captured by sequencing in a study of blood T cell repertoires in COVID-19. V lost 0 bases and J lost 7, with 7 bases in between. Germline values: CDR1 SGHRS, CDR2 YFSETQ. CDR3 length: 12 amino acids. This clone showed up just once. The study assigned cohorts using participant-reported clinical history. Sequenced by immunoSEQ multiplex PCR; TCRdb stores in-frame clones only, minus some. The sample lists some 510,000 clones; 88% were seen once. What was sequenced was PBMCs or T cells enriched from blood (not recorded which). The receptor was derived from a woman in her 40s who had recovered from COVID-19. The chain is built from TRBV5-1 and TRBJ1-1, with D perhaps matching TRBD1 (6 bases). The CDR3 bases are TGCGCCAGCAGCTTGGCGGACAGTGAAGCTTTCTTT. This sequence encodes CASSLADSEAFF.